This T cell receptor (beta chain) is from a study of cytomegalovirus exposure and HLA in healthy donors. Study-wide background: Roughly 89 million unique TCR sequences came from HLA-typed donors in an early release. Study observations and caveats: Association of a missense DCLRE1C variant with TCR beta V- and J-gene trimming was reported in a later analysis. The study flagged some 170 TCR beta chains as cytomegalovirus-associated.

Trimming took off 1 base at V and 2 bases at J, with 9 bases between the two ends. The CDR3 has 14 amino acids. The germline gives CDR1 KGHSH, CDR2 LQKENI. Notes on this clone: Its specificity is not known.

The PCR made use of 60 Vbeta and 13 Jbeta primers. The data were produced by immunoSEQ multiplex PCR, yet TCRdb's version contains in-frame clones alone and is incomplete. The sample consists of 120,000 or so clones, under 90% of them appearing once. This sequence joins TRBV18 and TRBJ2-7, with a weak D call TRBD2 (5 bases). The material sequenced was PBMCs. The origin of this receptor is a female donor in good health and CMV-seropositive. CDR3 region: CASSPQRSTYEQYF. The DNA for the CDR3 is TGTGCCAGCTCACCACAGCGGTCGACCTACGAGCAGTACTTC.